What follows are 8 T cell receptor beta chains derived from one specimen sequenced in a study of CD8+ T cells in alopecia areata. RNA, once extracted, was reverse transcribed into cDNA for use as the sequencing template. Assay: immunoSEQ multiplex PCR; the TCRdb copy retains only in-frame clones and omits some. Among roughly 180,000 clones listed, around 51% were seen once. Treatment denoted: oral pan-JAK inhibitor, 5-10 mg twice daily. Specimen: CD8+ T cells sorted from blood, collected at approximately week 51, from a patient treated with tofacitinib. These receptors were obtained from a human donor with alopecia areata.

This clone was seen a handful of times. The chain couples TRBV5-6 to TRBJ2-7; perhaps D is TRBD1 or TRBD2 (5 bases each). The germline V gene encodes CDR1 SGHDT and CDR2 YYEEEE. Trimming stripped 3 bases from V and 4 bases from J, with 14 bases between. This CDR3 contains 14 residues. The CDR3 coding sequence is TGTGCCAGCAGCTCCAATGGGACCTATTACGAGCAGTACTTC. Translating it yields CASSSNGTYYEQYF.

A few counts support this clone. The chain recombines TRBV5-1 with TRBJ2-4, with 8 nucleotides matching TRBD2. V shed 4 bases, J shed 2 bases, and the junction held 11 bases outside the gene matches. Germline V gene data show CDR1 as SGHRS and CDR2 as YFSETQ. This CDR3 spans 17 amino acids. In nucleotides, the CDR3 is TGCGCCAGCAGCCCGATACTAGCGGTGGGGACCAAAAACATTCAGTACTTC. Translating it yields CASSPILAVGTKNIQYF.

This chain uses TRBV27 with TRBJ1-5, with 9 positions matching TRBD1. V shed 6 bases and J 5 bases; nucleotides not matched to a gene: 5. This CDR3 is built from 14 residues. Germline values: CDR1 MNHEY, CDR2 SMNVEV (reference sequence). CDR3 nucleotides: TGTGCCAGCAGGGGGACAGGGAGGCATCAGCCCCAGCATTTT. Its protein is CASRGTGRHQPQHF.

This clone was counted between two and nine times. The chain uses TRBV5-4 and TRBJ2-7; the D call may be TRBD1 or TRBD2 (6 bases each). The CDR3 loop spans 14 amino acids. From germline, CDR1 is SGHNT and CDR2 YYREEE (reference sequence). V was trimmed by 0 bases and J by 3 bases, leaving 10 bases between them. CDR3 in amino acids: CASSLAGEDYEQYF. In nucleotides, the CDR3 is TGTGCCAGCAGCTTGGCAGGGGAGGACTACGAGCAGTACTTC.

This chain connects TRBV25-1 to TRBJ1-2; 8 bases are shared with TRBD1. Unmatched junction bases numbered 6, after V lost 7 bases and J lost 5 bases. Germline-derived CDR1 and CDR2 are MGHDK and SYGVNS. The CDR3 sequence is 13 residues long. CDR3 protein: CASTPGGRYGYTF. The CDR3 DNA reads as TGTGCCAGCACCCCAGGGGGCAGGTATGGCTACACCTTC.

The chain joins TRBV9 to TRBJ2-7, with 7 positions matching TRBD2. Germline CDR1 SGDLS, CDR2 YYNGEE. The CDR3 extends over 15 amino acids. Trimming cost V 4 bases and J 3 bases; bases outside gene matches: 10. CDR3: CASSPSGGGGYEQYF. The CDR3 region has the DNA TGTGCCAGCAGCCCTTCGGGGGGAGGTGGCTACGAGCAGTACTTC.

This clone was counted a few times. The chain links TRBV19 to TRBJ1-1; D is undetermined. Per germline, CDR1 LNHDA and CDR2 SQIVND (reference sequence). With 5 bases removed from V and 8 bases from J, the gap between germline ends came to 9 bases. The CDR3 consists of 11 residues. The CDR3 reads CASSLGGEAFF. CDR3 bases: TGTGCCAGTAGTCTGGGAGGCGAAGCTTTCTTT.

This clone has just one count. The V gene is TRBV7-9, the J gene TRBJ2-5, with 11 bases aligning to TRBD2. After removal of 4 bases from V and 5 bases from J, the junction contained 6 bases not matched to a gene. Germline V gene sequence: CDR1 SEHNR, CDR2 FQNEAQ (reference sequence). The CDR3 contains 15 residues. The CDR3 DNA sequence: TGTGCCAGCAGCTCCACTAGCGGGGGATCTGAGACCCAGTACTTC. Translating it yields CASSSTSGGSETQYF.